This T cell receptor (beta chain) was identified in a study of vaccination and CD4 T cells after COVID-19 (dated by TCRdb to between 2021 and 2022). Regarding the study in general: Convalescent patients had a positive SARS-CoV-2 result on nasal swab PCR, and of these patients, fewer than ten had mild disease and one had severe disease. Post-vaccine blood samples were taken a median of approximately 70 days after the second vaccine dose, with a range of about 12 to 250 days. Two doses of either the Pfizer-BioNTech BNT162b2 vaccine (n=8) or the Moderna mRNA-1273 vaccine (n=2) were administered to participants. Post-COVID blood samples were collected from convalescent patients a median of around 96 days after diagnosis, with a range of about 35 to 161 days. Control cultures received a CEFX viral epitope pool as the positive control, an HIV-1 Nef peptide pool as the negative control, or no peptide. The cultures were stimulated with overlapping spike peptide pools from SARS-CoV-2 and from the common cold coronaviruses HCoV-NL63, HCoV-OC43 and HCoV-229E. In the convalescent cohort there were six males and four females, among whom were two Hispanic individuals, seven Caucasians, two Asians and one multiracial person. The spike-specific CD4+ TCR repertoire was compared before and after mRNA vaccination in over nine COVID-19 convalescent patients and a handful of infection-naive healthy vaccine recipients. Points the paper makes about the study in general: The median count of SARS-CoV-2-reactive clonotypes went up from 20 to 25 after infection to about 41 after vaccination, although the change was not significant. Relatively few convalescent patients were included in the study, and early timepoints after natural infection were not analyzed. Of the vaccine-specific clones found in convalescent patients, nearly all (304 of 307) were mono-reactive for SARS-CoV-2 spike instead of being cross-reactive with common cold coronaviruses. Among the post-vaccine SARS-CoV-2-reactive clones in convalescent patients, a median 86.3% showed up only after vaccination, which suggests vaccine-specific priming.

Trimming leaves V shorter by 3 bases and J shorter by 7 bases, with the junction holding 7 bases beyond the gene matches. Including cysteine and phenylalanine, the CDR3 has 14 amino acids. Only the CDR3 part of the read is kept: 42 bases, read in frame from the first base. Reading the germline V gene (reference sequence) gives CDR1 MNHEY and CDR2 SMNVEV. This clonotype was counted a few times. Its antigen target is currently unknown. Per-base quality was not reported, and no clone a single base away is much larger than it. Receptor libraries were prepared by PCR. At the Johns Hopkins FTIC core, DNA from the cultured CD4+ T cells underwent TCR sequencing with the Oncomine TCR Beta short-read assay. Genomic DNA was extracted from the cultured CD4+ T cells with the QIAamp micro DNA kit. Oncomine TCR Beta libraries from cultured CD4+ T cells were pooled with unique dual indexes and sequenced on an Illumina iSeq 100. Regarding the original processing steps: Non-productive sequences were filtered out, and CDR3s that did not start with C, did not end with F or W, or were shorter than 7 amino acids were discarded. The MANAFEST web application was used to identify antigen-specific clonotypes by comparing peptide-stimulated wells against reference wells and other culture wells. For a clone to be called positive, the clone needed an FDR below 0.05, an odds ratio above 5, and a productive frequency above 0.1% in at least two of three replicate wells. A clonotype was classed as cross-reactive if the clonotype showed significant expansion both in SARS-CoV-2 spike wells and in at least one common cold coronavirus spike condition. Similarity between CDR3 sequences was evaluated in R version 3.6.1 using Levenshtein distances (stringdist) and unrooted phylogenetic trees (ape). TCRdb reran the public reads through fastp at Q25 and MiXCR, keeping productive beta chains. A single entry per CDR3 protein holds the most common genes and DNA from its merged rows. None of the V and J calls come from the authors' own analysis; TCRdb made them. A total of about 22,000 distinct CDR3 sequences appear in this sample, about 30% of them only once. The ten largest clonotypes hold approximately 13% of the sample.

In light of the paper, this sample's treatment or condition label describes: approximately 9-day PBMC culture with coronavirus spike peptide pools or control peptides (ViraFEST assay). The study used the ViraFEST assay, which expanded antigen-specific T cells with peptide pools and then identified expanded clonotypes by TCR sequencing. The convalescent patients' positive SARS-CoV-2 PCR tests fell between March and December 2020, which was before the Alpha, Beta and Delta variants emerged in the United States. Each well held 2 million to 2.5 million PBMCs cultured with roughly 10 ug/ml peptide pools in IMDM containing around 5% human AB serum and around 10 IU/ml IL-2. On days 3 and 7, half of the culture medium was replaced with fresh IL-2-containing medium. CD4+ T cells were isolated after approximately 10 days of culture through negative selection using the EasySep CD4+ T cell isolation kit. PBMCs were separated from whole blood using Ficoll-Paque Plus gradient centrifugation and then either used fresh or cryopreserved at -140C. Culture conditions were generally each tested in triplicate wells.

This clonotype was sampled from a human donor with COVID-19. The sequence is built from TRBV27 and TRBJ1-2; 8 central bases correspond to TRBD1. The sequenced sample consisted of cultured CD4+ T cells from blood. The sequenced DNA: TGTGCCAGCAGTTTTTCCGGGACAGGCCTTGGCTACACCTTC. This codes for CASSFSGTGLGYTF.